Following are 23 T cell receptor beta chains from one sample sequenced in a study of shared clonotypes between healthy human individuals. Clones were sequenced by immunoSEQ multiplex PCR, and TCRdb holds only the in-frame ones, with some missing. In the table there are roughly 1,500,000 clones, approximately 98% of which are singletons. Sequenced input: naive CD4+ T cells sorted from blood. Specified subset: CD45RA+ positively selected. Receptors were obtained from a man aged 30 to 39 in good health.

The CDR3 DNA follows: TGTGCCAGCAGTGAATTTCTCGGCTACACCTTC. Protein sequence: CASSEFLGYTF. The gene calls are TRBV6-1 and TRBJ1-2; no clear D. The germline V gene has CDR1 MNHNS and CDR2 SASEGT. The CDR3 runs 11 residues. V gave up 2 bases and J gave up 8 bases, with 6 bases separating them.

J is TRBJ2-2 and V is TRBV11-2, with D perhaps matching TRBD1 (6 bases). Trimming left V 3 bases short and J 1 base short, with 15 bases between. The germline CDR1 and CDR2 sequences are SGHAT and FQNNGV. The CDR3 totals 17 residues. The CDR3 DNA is TGTGCCAGCAGCTTCAGTTTGGGGGCAGGGAACACCGGGGAGCTGTTTTTT. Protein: CASSFSLGAGNTGELFF. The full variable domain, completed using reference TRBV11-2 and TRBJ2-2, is EAGVAQSPRYKIIEKRQSVAFWCNPISGHATLYWYQQILGQGPKLLIQFQNNGVVDDSQLPKDRFSAERLKGVDSTLKIQPAKLEDSAVYLCASSFSLGAGNTGELFFGEGSRLTVL.

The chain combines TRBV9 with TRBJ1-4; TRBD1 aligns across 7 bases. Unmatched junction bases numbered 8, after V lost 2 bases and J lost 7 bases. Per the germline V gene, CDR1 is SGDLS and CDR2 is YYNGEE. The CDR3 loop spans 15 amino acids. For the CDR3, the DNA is TGTGCCAGCAGCGTCGGGCAGGGGGAAACTGAAAAACTGTTTTTT. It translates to CASSVGQGETEKLFF.

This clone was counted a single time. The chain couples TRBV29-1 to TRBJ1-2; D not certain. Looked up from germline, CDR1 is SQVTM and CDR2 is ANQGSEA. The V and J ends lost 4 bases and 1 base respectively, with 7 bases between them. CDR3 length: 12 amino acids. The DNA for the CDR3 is TGCAGCGTTGGTTCCGTTAACTATGGCTACACCTTC. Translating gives CSVGSVNYGYTF.

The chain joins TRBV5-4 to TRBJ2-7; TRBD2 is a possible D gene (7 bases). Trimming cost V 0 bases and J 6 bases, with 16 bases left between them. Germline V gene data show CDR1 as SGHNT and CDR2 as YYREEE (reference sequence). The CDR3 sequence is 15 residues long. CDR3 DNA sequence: TGTGCCAGCAGCTTGGAGGGGGGGTTTTGGTCCGAGCAGTACTTC. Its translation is CASSLEGGFWSEQYF.

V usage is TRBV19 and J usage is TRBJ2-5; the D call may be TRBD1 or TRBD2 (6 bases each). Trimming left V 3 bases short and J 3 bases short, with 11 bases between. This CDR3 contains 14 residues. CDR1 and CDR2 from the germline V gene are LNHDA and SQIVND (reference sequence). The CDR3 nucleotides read TGTGCCAGTAGTATTAGGGGGGCGGAAGAGACCCAGTACTTC. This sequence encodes CASSIRGAEETQYF.

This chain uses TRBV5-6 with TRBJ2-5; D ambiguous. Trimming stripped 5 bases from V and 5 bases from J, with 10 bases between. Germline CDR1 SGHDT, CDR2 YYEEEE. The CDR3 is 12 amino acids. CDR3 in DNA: TGTGCCAGCAGGTCATCAGGCGAGACCCAGTACTTC. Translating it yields CASRSSGETQYF.

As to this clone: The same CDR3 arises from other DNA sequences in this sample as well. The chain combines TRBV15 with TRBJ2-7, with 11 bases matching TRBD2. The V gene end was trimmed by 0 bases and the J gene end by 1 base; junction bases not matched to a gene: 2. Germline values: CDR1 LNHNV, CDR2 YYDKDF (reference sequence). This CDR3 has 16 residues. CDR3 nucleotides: TGTGCCACCAGCAGAGATCGACTAGCGGGATCCTACGAGCAGTACTTC. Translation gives CATSRDRLAGSYEQYF.

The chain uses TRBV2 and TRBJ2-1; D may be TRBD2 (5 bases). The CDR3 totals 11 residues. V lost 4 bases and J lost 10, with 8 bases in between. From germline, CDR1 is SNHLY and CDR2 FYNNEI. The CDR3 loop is CASSVEREQFF. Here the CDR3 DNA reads TGTGCCAGCAGTGTGGAGCGGGAGCAGTTCTTC.

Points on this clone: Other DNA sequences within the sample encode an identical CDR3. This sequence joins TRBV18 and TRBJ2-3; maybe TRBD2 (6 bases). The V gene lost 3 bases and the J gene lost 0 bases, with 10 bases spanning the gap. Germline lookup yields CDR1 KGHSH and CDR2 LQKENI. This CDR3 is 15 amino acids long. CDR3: CASSPLAISTDTQYF. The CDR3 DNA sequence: TGTGCCAGCTCACCTCTAGCGATTAGCACAGATACGCAGTATTTT.

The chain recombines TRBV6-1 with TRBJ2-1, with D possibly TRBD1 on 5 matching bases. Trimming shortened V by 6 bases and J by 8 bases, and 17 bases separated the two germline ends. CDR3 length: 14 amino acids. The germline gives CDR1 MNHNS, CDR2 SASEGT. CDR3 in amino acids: CASRTGRVVDEQFF. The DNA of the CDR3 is TGTGCCAGCAGGACGGGCAGGGTGGTAGATGAGCAGTTCTTC.

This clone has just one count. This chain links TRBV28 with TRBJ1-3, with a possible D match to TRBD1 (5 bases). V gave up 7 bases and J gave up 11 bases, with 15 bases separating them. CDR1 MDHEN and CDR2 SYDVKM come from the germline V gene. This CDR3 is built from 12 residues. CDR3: CASNQGTAAIYF. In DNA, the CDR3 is TGTGCCAGCAATCAGGGTACGGCTGCCATATATTTT.

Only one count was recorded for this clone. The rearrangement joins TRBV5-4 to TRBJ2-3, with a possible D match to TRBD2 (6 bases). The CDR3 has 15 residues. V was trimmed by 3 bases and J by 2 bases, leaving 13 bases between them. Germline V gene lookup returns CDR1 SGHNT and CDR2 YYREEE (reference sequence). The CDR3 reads CASSSGSGDTDTQYF. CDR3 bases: TGTGCCAGCAGCTCCGGCTCGGGAGACACAGATACGCAGTATTTT.

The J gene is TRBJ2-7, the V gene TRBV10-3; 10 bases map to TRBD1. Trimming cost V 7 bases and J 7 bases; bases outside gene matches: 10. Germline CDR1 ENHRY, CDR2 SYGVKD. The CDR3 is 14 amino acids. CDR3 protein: CAINSDRGPNEQYF. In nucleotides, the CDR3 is TGTGCCATCAATTCAGACAGGGGGCCTAATGAGCAGTACTTC.

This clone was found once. The CDR3 loop reads CASGGGIGQPQHF. Written as DNA, the CDR3 is TGTGCCAGCGGGGGGGGAATTGGTCAGCCCCAGCATTTT. The V gene is TRBV2, the J gene TRBJ1-5, with D maybe TRBD1 (5 bases). The CDR3 runs 13 residues. Trimming left V 8 bases short and J 6 bases short, with 14 bases between. Germline assignment: CDR1 SNHLY and CDR2 FYNNEI.

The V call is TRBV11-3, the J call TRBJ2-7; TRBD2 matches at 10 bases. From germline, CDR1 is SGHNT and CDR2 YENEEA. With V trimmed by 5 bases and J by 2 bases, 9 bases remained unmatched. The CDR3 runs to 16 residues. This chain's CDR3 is CASSPGVAGGPYEQYF. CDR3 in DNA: TGTGCCAGCAGCCCTGGGGTAGCGGGAGGCCCCTACGAGCAGTACTTC.

The CDR3 here is CASSEGTVKGPQHF. The CDR3 nucleotides are TGTGCCAGCAGTGAAGGGACAGTCAAGGGACCCCAGCATTTT. This sequence joins TRBV6-1 and TRBJ1-5, with D maybe TRBD1 (6 bases). The CDR3 sequence is 14 residues long. Deletions cut 1 base from V and 10 bases from J, with 14 bases between. Germline CDR1 is MNHNS and CDR2 is SASEGT.

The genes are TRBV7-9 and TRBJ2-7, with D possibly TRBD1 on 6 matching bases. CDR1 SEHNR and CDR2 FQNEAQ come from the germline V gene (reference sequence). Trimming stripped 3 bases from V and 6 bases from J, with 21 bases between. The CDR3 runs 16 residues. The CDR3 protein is CASSFVKTGSLGEQYF. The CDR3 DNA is TGTGCCAGCAGCTTCGTAAAAACAGGGAGCCTTGGCGAGCAGTACTTC.

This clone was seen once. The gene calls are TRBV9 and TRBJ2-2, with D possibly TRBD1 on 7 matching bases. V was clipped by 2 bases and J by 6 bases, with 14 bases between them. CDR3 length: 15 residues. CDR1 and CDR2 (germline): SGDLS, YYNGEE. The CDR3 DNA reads TGTGCCAGCAGCGTCCCAGGGGGGCAATCCGGGGAGCTGTTTTTT. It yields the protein CASSVPGGQSGELFF.

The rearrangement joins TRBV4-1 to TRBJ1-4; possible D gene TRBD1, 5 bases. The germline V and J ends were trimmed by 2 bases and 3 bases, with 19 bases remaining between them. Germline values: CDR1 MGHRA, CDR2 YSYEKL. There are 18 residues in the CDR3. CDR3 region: CASSQRFHRGEANEKLFF. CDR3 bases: TGCGCCAGCAGCCAAAGATTTCATAGAGGGGAAGCTAATGAAAAACTGTTTTTT.

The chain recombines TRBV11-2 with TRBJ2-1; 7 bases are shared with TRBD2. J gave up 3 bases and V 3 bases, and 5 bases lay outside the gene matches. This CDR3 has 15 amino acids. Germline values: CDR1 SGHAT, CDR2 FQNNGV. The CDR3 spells CASSFRTSFYNEQFF. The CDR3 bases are TGTGCCAGCAGCTTCAGGACTAGTTTCTACAATGAGCAGTTCTTC.

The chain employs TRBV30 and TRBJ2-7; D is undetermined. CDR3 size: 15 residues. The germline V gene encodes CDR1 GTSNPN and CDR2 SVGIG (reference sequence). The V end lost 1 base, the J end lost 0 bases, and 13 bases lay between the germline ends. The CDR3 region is CAWSGSRRSSYEQYF. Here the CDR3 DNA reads TGTGCCTGGAGTGGCTCCAGGAGAAGCTCCTACGAGCAGTACTTC.

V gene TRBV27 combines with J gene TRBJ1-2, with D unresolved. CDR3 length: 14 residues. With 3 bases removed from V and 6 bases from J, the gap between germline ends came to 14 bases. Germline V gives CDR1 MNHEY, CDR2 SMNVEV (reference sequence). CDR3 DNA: TGTGCCAGCAGTTTTGGAGGGCCCGGTAATGGCTACACCTTC. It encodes CASSFGGPGNGYTF.